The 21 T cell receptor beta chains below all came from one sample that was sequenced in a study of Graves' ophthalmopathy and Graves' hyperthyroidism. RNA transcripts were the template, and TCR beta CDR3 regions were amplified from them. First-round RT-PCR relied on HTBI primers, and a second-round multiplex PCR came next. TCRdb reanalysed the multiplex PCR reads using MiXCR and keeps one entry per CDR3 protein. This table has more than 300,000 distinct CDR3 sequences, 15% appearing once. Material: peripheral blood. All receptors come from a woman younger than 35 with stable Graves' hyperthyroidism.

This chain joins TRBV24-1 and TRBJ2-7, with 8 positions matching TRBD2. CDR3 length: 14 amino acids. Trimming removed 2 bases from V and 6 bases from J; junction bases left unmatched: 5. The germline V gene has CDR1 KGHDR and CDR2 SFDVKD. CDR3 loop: CATSDSRGAREQYF. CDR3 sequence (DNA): TGTGCCACCAGTGATTCGCGGGGGGCCCGCGAGCAGTACTTC.

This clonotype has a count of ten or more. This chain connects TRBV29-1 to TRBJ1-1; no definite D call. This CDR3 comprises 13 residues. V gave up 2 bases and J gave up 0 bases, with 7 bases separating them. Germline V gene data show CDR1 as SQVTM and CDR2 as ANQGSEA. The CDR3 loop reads CSVETSLNTEAFF. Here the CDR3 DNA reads TGCAGCGTTGAAACCAGTCTGAACACTGAAGCTTTCTTT.

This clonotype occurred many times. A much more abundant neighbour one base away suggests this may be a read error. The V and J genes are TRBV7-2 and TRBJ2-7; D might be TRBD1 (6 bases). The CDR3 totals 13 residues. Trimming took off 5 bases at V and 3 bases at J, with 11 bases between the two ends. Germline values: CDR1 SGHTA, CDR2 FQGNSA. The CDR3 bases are TGTGCCAGCAGCCCCCCCAGGGGCTACGAGCAGTACTTC. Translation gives CASSPPRGYEQYF.

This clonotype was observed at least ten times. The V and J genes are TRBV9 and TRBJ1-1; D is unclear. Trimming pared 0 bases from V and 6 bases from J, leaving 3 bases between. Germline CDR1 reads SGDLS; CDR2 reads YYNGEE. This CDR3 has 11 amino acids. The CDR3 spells CASSVGAEAFF. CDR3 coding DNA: TGTGCCAGCAGCGTAGGGGCTGAAGCTTTCTTT.

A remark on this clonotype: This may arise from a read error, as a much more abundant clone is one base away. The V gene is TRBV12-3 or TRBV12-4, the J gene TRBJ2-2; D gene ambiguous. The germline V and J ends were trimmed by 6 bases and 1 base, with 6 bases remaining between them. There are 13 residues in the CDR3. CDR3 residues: CASSTQNTGELFF. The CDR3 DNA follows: TGTGCCAGCAGCACGCAGAACACCGGGGAGCTGTTTTTT.

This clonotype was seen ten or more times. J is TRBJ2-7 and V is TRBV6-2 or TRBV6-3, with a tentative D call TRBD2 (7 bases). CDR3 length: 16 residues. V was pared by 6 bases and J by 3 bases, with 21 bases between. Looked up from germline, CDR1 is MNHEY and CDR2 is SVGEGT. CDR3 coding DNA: TGTGCCAGCAGGGAAGAGGGGGGGCGCGGATACTACGAGCAGTACTTC. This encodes CASREEGGRGYYEQYF.

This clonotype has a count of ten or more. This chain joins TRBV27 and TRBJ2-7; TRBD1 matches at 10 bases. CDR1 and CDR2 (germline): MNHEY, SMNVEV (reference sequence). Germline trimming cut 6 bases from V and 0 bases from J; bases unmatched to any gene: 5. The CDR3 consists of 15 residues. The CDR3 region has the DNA TGTGCCAGCAGCCGGGACAGGGGAAGCTCCTACGAGCAGTACTTC. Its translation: CASSRDRGSSYEQYF.

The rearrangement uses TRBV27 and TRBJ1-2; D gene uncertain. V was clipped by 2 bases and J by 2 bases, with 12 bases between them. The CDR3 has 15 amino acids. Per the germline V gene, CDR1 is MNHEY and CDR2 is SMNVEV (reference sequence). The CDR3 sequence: CASSLGEGKNYGYTF. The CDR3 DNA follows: TGTGCCAGCAGTTTAGGAGAAGGGAAGAACTATGGCTACACCTTC.

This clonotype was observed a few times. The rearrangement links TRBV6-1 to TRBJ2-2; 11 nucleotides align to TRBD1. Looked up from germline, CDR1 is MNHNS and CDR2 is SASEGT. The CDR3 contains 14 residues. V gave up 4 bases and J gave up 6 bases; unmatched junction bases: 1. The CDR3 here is CASSGTGGSGELFF. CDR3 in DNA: TGTGCCAGCAGTGGGACAGGGGGCTCCGGGGAGCTGTTTTTT.

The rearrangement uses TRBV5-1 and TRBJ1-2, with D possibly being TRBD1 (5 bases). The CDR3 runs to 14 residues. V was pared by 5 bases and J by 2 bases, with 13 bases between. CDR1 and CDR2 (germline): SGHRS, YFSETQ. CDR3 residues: CASRPGTSNYGYTF. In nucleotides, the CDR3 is TGCGCCAGCAGGCCCGGGACGTCCAACTATGGCTACACCTTC.

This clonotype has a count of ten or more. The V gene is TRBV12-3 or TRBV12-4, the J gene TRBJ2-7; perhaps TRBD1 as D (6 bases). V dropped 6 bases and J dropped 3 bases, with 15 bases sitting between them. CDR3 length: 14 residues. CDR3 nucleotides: TGTGCCAGCAGCCCCGCCCCCAGGGGCTACGAGCAGTACTTC. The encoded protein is CASSPAPRGYEQYF.

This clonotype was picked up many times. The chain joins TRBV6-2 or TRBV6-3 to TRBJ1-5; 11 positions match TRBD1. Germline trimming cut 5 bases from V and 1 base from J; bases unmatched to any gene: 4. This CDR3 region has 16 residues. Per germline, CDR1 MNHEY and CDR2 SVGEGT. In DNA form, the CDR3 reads TGTGCCAGCAGTGATCGGGACAGGGGGAGCAATCAGCCCCAGCATTTT. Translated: CASSDRDRGSNQPQHF.

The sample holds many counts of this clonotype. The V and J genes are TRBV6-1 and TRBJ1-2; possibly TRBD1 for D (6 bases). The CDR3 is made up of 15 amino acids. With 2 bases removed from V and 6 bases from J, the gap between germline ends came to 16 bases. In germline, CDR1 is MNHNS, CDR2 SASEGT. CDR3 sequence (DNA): TGTGCCAGCAGTGAAACCCAACAGGGTTTGGATGGCTACACCTTC. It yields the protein CASSETQQGLDGYTF.

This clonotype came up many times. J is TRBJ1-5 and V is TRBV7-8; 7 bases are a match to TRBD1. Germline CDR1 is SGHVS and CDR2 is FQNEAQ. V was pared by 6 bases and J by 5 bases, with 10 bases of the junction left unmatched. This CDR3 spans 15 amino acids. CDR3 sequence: CASRVGTALDQPQHF. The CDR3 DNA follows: TGTGCCAGCAGGGTTGGGACAGCGTTAGATCAGCCCCAGCATTTT.

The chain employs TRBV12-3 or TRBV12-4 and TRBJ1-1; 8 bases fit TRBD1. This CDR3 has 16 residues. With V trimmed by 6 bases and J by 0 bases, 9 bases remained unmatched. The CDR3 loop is CASRNLGQGLNTEAFF. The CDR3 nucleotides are TGTGCCAGCAGGAACTTAGGACAGGGACTGAACACTGAAGCTTTCTTT.

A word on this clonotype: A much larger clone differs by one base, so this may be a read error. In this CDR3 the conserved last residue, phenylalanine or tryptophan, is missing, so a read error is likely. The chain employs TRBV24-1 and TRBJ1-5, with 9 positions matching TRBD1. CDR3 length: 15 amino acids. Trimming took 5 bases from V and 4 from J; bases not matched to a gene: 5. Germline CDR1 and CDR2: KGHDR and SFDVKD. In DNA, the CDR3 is TGTGCCACCAGTGCCGCGACAGGGGGGAATCAGCCCCAGCATGTT. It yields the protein CATSAATGGNQPQHV.

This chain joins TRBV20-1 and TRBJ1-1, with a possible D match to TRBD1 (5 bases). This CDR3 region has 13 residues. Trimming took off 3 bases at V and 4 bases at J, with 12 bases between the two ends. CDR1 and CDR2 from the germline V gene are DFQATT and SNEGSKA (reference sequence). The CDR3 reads CSASNRRPTEAFF. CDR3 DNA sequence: TGCAGTGCTAGCAACAGGAGGCCCACTGAAGCTTTCTTT.

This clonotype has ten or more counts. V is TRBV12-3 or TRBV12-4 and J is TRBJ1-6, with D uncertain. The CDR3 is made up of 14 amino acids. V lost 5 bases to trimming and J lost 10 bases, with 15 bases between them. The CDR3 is CASSGPQEGSPLHF. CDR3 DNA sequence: TGTGCCAGCAGTGGACCCCAAGAAGGGTCACCCCTCCACTTT.

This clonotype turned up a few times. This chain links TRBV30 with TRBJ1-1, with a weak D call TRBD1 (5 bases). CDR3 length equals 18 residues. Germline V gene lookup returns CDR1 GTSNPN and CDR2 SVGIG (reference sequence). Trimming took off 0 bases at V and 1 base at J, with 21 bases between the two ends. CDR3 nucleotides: TGTGCCTGGAGTGTACGACTAACCCTCAGGGCCGGGAACACTGAAGCTTTCTTT. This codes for CAWSVRLTLRAGNTEAFF. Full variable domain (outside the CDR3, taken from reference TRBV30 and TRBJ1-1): SQTIHQWPATLVQPVGSPLSLECTVEGTSNPNLYWYRQAAGRGLQLLFYSVGIGQISSEVPQNLSASRPQDRQFILSSKKLLLSDSGFYLCAWSVRLTLRAGNTEAFFGQGTRLTVV.

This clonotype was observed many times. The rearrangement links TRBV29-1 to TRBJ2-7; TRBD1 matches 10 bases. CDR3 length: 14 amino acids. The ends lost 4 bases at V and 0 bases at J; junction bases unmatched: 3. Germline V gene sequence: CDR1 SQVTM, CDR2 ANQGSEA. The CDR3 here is CSVATGGSSYEQYF. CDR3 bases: TGCAGCGTTGCGACAGGGGGCAGCTCCTACGAGCAGTACTTC.

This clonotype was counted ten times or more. The CDR3 protein is CASIGAYGYTF. CDR3 bases: TGTGCCAGCATTGGGGCTTATGGCTACACCTTC. This rearrangement joins TRBV27 to TRBJ1-2, with D possibly matching TRBD1 (5 bases). Germline CDR1 MNHEY, CDR2 SMNVEV (reference sequence). CDR3 length equals 11 residues. V lost 7 bases and J 5 bases, leaving 8 bases between the germline ends.